This entry describes one T cell receptor beta chain. Its target is not known. Germline V lookup: CDR1 MGHRA, CDR2 YSYEKL. The V segment lost 8 bases and the J segment 7 bases; nucleotides outside the gene matches: 9. This CDR3 comprises 14 residues. Data came from immunoSEQ multiplex PCR; TCRdb stores just in-frame clones and leaves some out. The data show 12,000 to 15,000 clones, 90% to 95% seen once. The sample belongs to a study of graft-versus-host responses after intestinal transplantation. Study-level results: Within allografts, high graft-versus-host to host-versus-graft clonal ratios were seen among patients with graft-donor T cell macrochimerism. Among recipient marrow samples, GvH clones were found; some appeared first in ileum or blood.

The receptor was derived from a human patient who received an intestinal transplant, so some T cells may come from the graft donor. The V and J genes are TRBV4-1 and TRBJ2-1, with 9 bases identical to TRBD2. Sequencing used PBMCs, obtained 9 days after transplant. The CDR3 nucleotides read TGCGCCAGCGGCATCCTTACTAGCGGGAATGAGCAGTTCTTC. It translates to CASGILTSGNEQFF.